The clone carrying this TCR beta chain was seen many times. What it binds is unknown. The sample belongs to a study of neurological immune-mediated disorders. A 10-nucleotide random UMI tagged transcripts in template-switch 5'RACE cDNA synthesis. Using its own MiXCR run on the 5' RACE reads, TCRdb lists one record per CDR3 protein. Among about 38,000 distinct CDR3 sequences, around 10% were seen once, and the ten largest hold roughly 4%. Indicated time point: technical triplicate 1. Germline trimming cut 5 bases from V and 7 bases from J; bases unmatched to any gene: 7. The CDR3 is made up of 15 amino acids. The germline CDR1 and CDR2 sequences are KGHDR and SFDVKD. The study, taken as a whole, reports: HTLV-1-associated myelopathy had the most TCR clonal expansion, whereas multiple sclerosis had the least (lower than in healthy controls).

V usage is TRBV24-1 and J usage is TRBJ2-1, with 10 bases identical to TRBD2. The sample consisted of PBMCs. The clonotype comes from a man aged 55 to 70 with HTLV-1-associated myelopathy (HAM/TSP). Written as DNA, the CDR3 is TGTGCCACCAGTGCGGCAGCGGGAGGGCGGAATGAGCAGTTCTTC. Its translation: CATSAAAGGRNEQFF.